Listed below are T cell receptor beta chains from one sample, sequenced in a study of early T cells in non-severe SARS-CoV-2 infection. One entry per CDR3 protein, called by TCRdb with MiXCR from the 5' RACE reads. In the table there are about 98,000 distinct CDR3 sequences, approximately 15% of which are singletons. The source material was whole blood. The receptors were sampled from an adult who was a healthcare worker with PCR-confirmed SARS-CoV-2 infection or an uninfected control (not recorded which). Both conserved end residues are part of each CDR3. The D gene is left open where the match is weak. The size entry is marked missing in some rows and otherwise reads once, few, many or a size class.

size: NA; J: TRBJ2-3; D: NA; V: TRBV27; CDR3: CASSLVAGASTDTQYF; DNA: TGTGCCAGCAGTTTAGTTGCGGGGGCTAGCACAGATACGCAGTATTTT
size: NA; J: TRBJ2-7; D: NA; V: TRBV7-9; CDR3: CASTILANEQYF; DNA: TGTGCCAGTACCATACTAGCCAACGAGCAGTACTTC
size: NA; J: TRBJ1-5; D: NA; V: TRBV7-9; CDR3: CASSLEDRAQHF; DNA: TGTGCCAGCAGCTTAGAGGACCGTGCCCAGCATTTT
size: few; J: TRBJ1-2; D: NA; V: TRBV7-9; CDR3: CASSPLREEYGYTF; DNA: TGTGCCAGCAGCCCACTGAGGGAAGAGTATGGCTACACCTTC
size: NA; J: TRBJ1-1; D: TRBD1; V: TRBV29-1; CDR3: CSARTGLNTEAFF; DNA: TGCAGCGCCCGGACAGGATTGAACACTGAAGCTTTCTTT
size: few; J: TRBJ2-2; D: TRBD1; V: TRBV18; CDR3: CASSPNRGTEELFF; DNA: TGTGCCAGCTCACCAAACAGGGGGACCGAGGAGCTGTTTTTT
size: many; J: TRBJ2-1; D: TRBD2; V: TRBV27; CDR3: CASRRVAGDYNEQFF; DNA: TGTGCCAGCAGGAGAGTGGCGGGGGACTACAATGAGCAGTTCTTC
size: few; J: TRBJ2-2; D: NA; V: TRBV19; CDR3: CASKQGNTGELFF; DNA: TGTGCCAGTAAACAGGGGAACACCGGGGAGCTGTTTTTT
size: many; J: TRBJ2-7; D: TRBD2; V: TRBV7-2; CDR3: CASRFGAGGYEQYF; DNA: TGTGCCAGCAGGTTTGGGGCGGGAGGGTACGAGCAGTACTTC
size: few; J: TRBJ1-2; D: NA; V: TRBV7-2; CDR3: CASSLGIGGGYTF; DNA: TGTGCCAGCAGCTTAGGAATTGGGGGCGGCTACACCTTC